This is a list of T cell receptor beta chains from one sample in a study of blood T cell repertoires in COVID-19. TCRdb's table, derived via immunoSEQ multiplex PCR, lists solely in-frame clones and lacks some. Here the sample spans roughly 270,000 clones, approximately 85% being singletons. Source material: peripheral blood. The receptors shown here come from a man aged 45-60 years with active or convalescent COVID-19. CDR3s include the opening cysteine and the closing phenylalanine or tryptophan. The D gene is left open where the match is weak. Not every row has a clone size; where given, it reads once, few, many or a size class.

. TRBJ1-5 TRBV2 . CASSLEVNQPQHF TGTGCCAGCAGCCTGGAGGTAAATCAGCCCCAGCATTTT
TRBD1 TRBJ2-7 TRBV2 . CASDRAYEQYF TGTGCCAGCGACAGGGCCTACGAGCAGTACTTC
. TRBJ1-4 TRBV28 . CASEGDLRKKLFF TGTGCCAGTGAAGGAGACCTTCGAAAAAAACTGTTTTTT
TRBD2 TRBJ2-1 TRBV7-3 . CASSPLPGLAGKEQFF TGTGCCAGCAGCCCTCTCCCGGGACTAGCTGGCAAGGAGCAGTTCTTC
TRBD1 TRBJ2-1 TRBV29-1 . CSATPGTEYNEQFF TGCAGCGCTACGCCCGGGACAGAATACAATGAGCAGTTCTTC
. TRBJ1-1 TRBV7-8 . CASSLEAAGWGTEAFF TGTGCCAGCAGCTTAGAGGCGGCGGGGTGGGGTACTGAAGCTTTCTTT
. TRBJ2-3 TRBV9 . CASSVGPSPRTDTQYF TGTGCCAGCAGCGTAGGGCCTAGCCCCCGCACAGATACGCAGTATTTT
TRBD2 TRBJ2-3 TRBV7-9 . CASSPRLAGLVDTQYF TGTGCCAGCAGCCCAAGACTAGCGGGATTGGTGGATACGCAGTATTTT
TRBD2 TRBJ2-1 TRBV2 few CASMRENSYNEQFF TGTGCCAGCATGCGGGAGAATTCCTACAATGAGCAGTTCTTC
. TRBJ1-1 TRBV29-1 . CSVVKIGGGTEAFF TGCAGCGTTGTTAAAATCGGGGGGGGCACTGAAGCTTTCTTT
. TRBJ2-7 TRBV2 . CASSWTRQQSYEQYF TGTGCCAGCAGTTGGACGAGACAGCAATCCTACGAGCAGTACTTC
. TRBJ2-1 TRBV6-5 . CASSFLASSYNEQFF TGTGCCAGCAGTTTCCTCGCCAGCTCCTACAATGAGCAGTTCTTC
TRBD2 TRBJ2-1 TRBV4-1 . CASSQVGGGRFSYNEQFF TGCGCCAGCAGCCAAGTTGGGGGGGGTAGATTCTCCTACAATGAGCAGTTCTTC
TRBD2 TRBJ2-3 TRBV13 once CASSLNLAGTDTQYF TGTGCCAGCAGCCTTAATCTAGCGGGCACAGATACGCAGTATTTT
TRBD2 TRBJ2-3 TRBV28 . CASSPPRTSGRANTQYF TGTGCCAGCAGTCCTCCCCGGACTAGCGGGAGGGCCAATACGCAGTATTTT
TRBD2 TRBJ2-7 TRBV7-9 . CASSRTSGSYEQYF TGTGCCAGCAGCAGGACTAGCGGGAGCTACGAGCAGTACTTC
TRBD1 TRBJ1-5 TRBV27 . CASSSGGVGNQPQHF TGTGCCAGCAGTTCAGGGGGAGTGGGCAATCAGCCCCAGCATTTT
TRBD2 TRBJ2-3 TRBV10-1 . CASSEGTSGSTDTQYF TGCGCCAGCAGTGAGGGGACTAGCGGGAGCACAGATACGCAGTATTTT
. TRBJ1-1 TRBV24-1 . CATSEPGENTEAFF TGTGCCACCAGTGAGCCCGGAGAAAACACTGAAGCTTTCTTT
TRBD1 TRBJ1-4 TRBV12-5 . CASGLVRGGGASNEKLFF TGTGCTAGTGGTTTGGTACGAGGAGGGGGCGCTTCTAATGAAAAACTGTTTTTT
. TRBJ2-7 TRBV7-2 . CASSLGTLTYEQYF TGTGCCAGCAGCTTAGGGACACTGACCTACGAGCAGTACTTC
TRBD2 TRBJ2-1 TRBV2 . CASRGGGNEQFF TGTGCCAGCAGGGGGGGAGGGAATGAGCAGTTCTTC
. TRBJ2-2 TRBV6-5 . CASNADMNTGELFF TGTGCCAGCAATGCCGACATGAACACCGGGGAGCTGTTTTTT
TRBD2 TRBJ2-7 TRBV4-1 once CASSPQGGGSGGSYEQYF TGCGCCAGCAGCCCCCAAGGTGGTGGTAGCGGGGGGTCCTACGAGCAGTACTTC
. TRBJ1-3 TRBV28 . CASSLEGSSGNTIYF TGTGCCAGCAGTTTAGAGGGTAGCTCTGGAAACACCATATATTTT
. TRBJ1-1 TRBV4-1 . CASSLRPREVNTEAFF TGCGCCAGCAGTCTTCGACCGCGGGAGGTGAACACTGAAGCTTTCTTT
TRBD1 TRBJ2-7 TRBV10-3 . CAINLGQGIDEQYF TGTGCCATCAACCTAGGACAGGGTATCGACGAGCAGTACTTC
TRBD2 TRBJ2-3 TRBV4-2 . CASSQGSGGTDTQYF TGTGCCAGCAGCCAGGGTAGCGGGGGCACAGATACGCAGTATTTT
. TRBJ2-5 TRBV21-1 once CDLGQGGPQETQYF TGTGACCTAGGACAGGGTGGTCCCCAAGAGACCCAGTACTTC
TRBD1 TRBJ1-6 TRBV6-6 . CASSRSILNRGGGSPLHF TGTGCCAGCAGTCGATCTATCCTTAACAGGGGTGGAGGATCACCCCTCCACTTT
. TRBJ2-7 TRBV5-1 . CASSWRPGASYEQYF TGCGCCAGCAGCTGGCGGCCAGGGGCGTCCTACGAGCAGTACTTC
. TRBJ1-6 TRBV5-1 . CASSPRGGFPNSPLHF TGCGCCAGCAGCCCCCGGGGGGGTTTTCCTAATTCACCCCTCCACTTT
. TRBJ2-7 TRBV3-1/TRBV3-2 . CASRRQGRGGEQYF TGTGCCAGCAGACGCCAGGGTAGGGGGGGCGAGCAGTACTTC
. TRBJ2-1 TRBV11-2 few CASSLDYQGNEQFF TGTGCCAGCAGCTTAGATTACCAGGGGAATGAGCAGTTCTTC
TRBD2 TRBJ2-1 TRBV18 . CASSPTSGRFYEQFF TGTGCCAGCTCACCGACTAGCGGGAGGTTTTATGAGCAGTTCTTC
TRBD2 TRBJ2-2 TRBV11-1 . CASRLAGGTGELFF TGTGCCAGCAGACTAGCGGGAGGCACCGGGGAGCTGTTTTTT
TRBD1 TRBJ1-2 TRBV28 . CASSLYPKGTGYGYTF TGTGCCAGCAGTTTATACCCCAAGGGGACAGGCTATGGCTACACCTTC
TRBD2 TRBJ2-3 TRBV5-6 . CASSHGTSGGKDTQYF TGTGCCAGCAGCCACGGGACTAGCGGGGGGAAAGATACGCAGTATTTT
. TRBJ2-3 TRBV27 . CAASKGGTRTDTQYF TGTGCCGCCTCAAAAGGCGGGACTCGCACAGATACGCAGTATTTT
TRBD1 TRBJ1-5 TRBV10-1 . CASSEADTQGKGEDSNQPQHF TGCGCCAGCAGTGAGGCAGACACACAGGGGAAGGGGGAAGATAGCAATCAGCCCCAGCATTTT
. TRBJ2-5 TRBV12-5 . CASGLPHDRGGETQYF TGTGCTAGTGGTTTGCCACATGACAGGGGAGGGGAGACCCAGTACTTC
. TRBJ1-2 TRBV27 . CASSGKPGVYGYTF TGTGCCAGCAGTGGAAAACCAGGGGTCTATGGCTACACCTTC
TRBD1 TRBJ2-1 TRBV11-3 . CASSFPGQGTYNEQFF TGTGCCAGCAGCTTTCCGGGACAGGGGACCTACAATGAGCAGTTCTTC
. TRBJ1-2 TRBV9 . CASSVDPGNYGYTF TGTGCCAGCAGCGTAGATCCGGGAAACTATGGCTACACCTTC
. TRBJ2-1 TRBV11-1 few CASSLVGQGTYNEQFF TGTGCCAGCAGCTTAGTGGGCCAGGGAACCTACAATGAGCAGTTCTTC
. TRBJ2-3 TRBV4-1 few CASSRLITDTQYF TGCGCCAGCAGCCGACTTATCACAGATACGCAGTATTTT
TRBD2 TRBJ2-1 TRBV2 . CASSPVRLATREQFF TGTGCCAGCAGCCCAGTCCGACTAGCCACCAGGGAGCAGTTCTTC
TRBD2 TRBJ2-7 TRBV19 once CASSSRTSGSFYEQYF TGTGCCAGTAGTTCAAGGACTAGCGGGAGTTTCTACGAGCAGTACTTC
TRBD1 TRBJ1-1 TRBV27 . CASSARGQGLTEAFF TGTGCCAGTTCTGCCCGGGGACAGGGTTTAACTGAAGCTTTCTTT
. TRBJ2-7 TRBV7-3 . CASSLGQNYEQYF TGTGCCAGCAGCCTCGGACAGAACTACGAGCAGTACTTC
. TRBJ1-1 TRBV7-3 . CASSLLKGGTAFF TGTGCCAGCAGCCTCCTAAAGGGGGGGACAGCTTTCTTT
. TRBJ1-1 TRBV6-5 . CASSYQRNTEAFF TGTGCCAGCAGTTATCAGCGGAACACTGAAGCTTTCTTT
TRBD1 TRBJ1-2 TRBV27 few CASSRSTGVGYTF TGTGCCAGCTCTCGTTCGACAGGGGTCGGCTACACCTTC
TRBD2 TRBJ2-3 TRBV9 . CASSVGSSGSWTDTQYF TGTGCCAGCAGCGTAGGTAGTAGCGGGTCCTGGACAGATACGCAGTATTTT
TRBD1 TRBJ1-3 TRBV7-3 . CASSLSITGGDSGNTIYF TGTGCCAGCAGCTTAAGTATTACAGGGGGGGACTCTGGAAACACCATATATTTT
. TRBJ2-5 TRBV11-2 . CASSFPGAEGETQYF TGTGCCAGCAGCTTCCCGGGAGCGGAGGGGGAGACCCAGTACTTC
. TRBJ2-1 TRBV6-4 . CASSDERGGRQFF TGTGCCAGCAGTGACGAGAGGGGGGGACGGCAGTTCTTC
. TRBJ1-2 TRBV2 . CASRYRDYGYTF TGTGCCAGCAGGTATCGGGACTATGGCTACACCTTC